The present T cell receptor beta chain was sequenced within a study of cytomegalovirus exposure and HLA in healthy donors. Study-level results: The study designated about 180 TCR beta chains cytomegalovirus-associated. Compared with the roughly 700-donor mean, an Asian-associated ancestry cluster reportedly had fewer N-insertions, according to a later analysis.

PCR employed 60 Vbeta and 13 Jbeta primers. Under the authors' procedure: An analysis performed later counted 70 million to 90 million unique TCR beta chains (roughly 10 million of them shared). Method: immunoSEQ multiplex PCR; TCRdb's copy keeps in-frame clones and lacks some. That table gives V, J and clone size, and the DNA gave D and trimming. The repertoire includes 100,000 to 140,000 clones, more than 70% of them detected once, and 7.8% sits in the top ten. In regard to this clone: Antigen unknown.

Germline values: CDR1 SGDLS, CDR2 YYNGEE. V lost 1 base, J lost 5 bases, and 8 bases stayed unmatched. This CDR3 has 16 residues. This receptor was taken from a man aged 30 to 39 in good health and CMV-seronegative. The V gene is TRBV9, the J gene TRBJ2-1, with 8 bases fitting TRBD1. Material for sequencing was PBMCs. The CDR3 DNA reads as TGTGCCAGCAGCGTAAACCCGGGACAGGCGGACAATGAGCAGTTCTTC. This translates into CASSVNPGQADNEQFF.